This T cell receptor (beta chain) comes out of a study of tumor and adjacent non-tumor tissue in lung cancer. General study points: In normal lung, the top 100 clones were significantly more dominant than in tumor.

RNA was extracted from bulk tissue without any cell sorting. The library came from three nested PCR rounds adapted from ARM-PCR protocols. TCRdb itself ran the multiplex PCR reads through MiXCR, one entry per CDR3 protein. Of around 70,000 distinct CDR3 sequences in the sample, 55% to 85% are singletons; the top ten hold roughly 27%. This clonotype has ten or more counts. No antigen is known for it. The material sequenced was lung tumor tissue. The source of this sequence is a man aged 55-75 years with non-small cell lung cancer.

The CDR3: CASSLGVVSYNEQFF. CDR3 nucleotides: TGTGCCAGCAGTTTGGGAGTGGTCTCCTACAATGAGCAGTTCTTC. The V gene is TRBV28, the J gene TRBJ2-1; a possible D gene is TRBD2 (5 bases). There are 15 residues in the CDR3. In germline, CDR1 is MDHEN, CDR2 SYDVKM. Trimming removed 3 bases at V and 0 bases at J, with 9 bases between.